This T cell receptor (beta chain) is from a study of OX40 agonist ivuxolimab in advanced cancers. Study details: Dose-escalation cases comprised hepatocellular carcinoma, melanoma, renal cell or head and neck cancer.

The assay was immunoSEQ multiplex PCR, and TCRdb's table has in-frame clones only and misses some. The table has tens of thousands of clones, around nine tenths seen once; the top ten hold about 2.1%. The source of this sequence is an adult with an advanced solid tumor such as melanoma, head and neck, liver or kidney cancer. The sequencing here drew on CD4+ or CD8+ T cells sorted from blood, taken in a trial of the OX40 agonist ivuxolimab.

Here the CDR3 reads CASSLGLGDYEQYF. In DNA, the CDR3 is TGTGCCAGCAGCTTAGGACTAGGAGACTACGAGCAGTACTTC. The V and J genes are TRBV7-8 and TRBJ2-7, with D possibly matching TRBD2 (6 bases). The CDR3 consists of 14 residues. Germline CDR1 is SGHVS and CDR2 is FQNEAQ. The V and J ends lost 1 base and 3 bases respectively, with 10 bases between them.